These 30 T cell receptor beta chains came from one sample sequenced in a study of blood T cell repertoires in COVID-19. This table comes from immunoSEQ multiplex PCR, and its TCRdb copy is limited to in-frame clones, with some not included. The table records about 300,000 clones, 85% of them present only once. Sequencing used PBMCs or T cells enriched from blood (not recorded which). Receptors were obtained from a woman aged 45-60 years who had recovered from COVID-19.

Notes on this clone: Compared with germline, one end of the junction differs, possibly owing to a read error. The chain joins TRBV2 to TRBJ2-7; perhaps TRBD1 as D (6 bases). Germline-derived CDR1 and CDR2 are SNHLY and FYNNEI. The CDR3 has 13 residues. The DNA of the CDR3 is TGTGCTAGCAGTGAAGACAGGTTCAACGAGCAGTACTTC. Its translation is CASSEDRFNEQYF. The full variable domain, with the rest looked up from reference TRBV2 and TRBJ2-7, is EPEVTQTPSHQVTQMGQEVILRCVPISNHLYFYWYRQILGQKVEFLVSFYNNEISEKSEIFDDQFSVERPDGSNFTLKIRSTKLEDSAMYFCASSEDRFNEQYFGPGTRLTVT.

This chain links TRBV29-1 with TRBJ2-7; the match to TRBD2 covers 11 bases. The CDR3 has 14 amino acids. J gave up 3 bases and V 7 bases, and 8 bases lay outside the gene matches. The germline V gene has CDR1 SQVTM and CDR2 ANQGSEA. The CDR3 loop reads CSAYGTSGRYEQYF. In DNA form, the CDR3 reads TGCAGCGCTTACGGGACTAGCGGCCGCTACGAGCAGTACTTC.

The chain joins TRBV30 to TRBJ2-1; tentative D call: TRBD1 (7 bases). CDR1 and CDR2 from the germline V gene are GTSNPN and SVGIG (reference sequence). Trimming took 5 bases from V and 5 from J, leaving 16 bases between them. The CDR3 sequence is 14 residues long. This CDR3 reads CAWGGTEIHNEQFF. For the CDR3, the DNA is TGTGCCTGGGGGGGGACAGAAATTCACAATGAGCAGTTCTTC.

This chain's CDR3 is CASSYDRWNGYTF. The CDR3 nucleotides are TGTGCCAGCAGCTACGACAGATGGAATGGCTACACCTTC. The V and J genes are TRBV5-4 and TRBJ1-2, with D possibly TRBD1 on 5 matching bases. Germline CDR1 SGHNT, CDR2 YYREEE (reference sequence). The CDR3 spans 13 residues. Trimming took off 3 bases at V and 6 bases at J, with 12 bases between the two ends.

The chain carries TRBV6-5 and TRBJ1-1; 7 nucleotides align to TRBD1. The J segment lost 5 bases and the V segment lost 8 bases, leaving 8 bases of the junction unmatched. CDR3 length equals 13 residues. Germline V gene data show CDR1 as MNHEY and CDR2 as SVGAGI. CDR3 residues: CASGRTGRTEAFF. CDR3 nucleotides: TGTGCCAGCGGCCGGACAGGACGAACTGAAGCTTTCTTT.

CDR3 bases: TGTGCCAGCAGTTCGCGGCAGGGATTTGGCTACACCTTC. Protein: CASSSRQGFGYTF. The chain combines TRBV6-2 or TRBV6-3 with TRBJ1-2, with D maybe TRBD1 (5 bases). Trimming pared 4 bases from V and 7 bases from J, leaving 13 bases between. CDR1 and CDR2 (germline): MNHEY, SVGEGT. This CDR3 region has 13 residues.

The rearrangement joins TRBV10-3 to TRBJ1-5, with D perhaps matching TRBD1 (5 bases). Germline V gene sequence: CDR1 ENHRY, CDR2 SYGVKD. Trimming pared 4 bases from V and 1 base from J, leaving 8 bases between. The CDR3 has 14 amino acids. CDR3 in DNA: TGTGCCATCAGTGGCGGGGCAAGCAATCAGCCCCAGCATTTT. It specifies CAISGGASNQPQHF.

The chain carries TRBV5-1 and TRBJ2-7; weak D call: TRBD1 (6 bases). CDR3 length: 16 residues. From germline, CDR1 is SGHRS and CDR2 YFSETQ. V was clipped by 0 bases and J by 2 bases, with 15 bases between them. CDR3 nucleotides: TGCGCCAGCAGCTTGGCGGATCAGGGGACGACCTACGAGCAGTACTTC. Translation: CASSLADQGTTYEQYF.

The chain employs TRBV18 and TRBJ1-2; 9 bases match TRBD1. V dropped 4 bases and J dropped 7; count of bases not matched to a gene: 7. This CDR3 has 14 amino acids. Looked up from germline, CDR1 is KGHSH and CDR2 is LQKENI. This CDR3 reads CASSLRTGVSGYTF. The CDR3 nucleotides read TGTGCCAGCTCACTTCGGACAGGGGTTTCTGGCTACACCTTC.

The DNA of the CDR3 is TGCGCCAGCAGTTGGACAGCGGGGAGTGATGGCTACACCTTC. Amino acid sequence: CASSWTAGSDGYTF. The chain carries TRBV10-1 and TRBJ1-2; a possible D gene is TRBD1 (6 bases). The ends were cut back, 5 bases at V and 6 bases at J, with 16 bases in the middle. The germline CDR1 and CDR2 sequences are WNHNN and SYGVQD (reference sequence). The CDR3 contains 14 residues.

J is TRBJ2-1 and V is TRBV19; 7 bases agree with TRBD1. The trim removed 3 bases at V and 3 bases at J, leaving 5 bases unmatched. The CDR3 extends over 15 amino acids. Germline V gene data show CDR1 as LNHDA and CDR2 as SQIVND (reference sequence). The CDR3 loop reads CASSIRQGDYNEQFF. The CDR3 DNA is TGTGCCAGTAGTATCAGACAGGGCGACTACAATGAGCAGTTCTTC.

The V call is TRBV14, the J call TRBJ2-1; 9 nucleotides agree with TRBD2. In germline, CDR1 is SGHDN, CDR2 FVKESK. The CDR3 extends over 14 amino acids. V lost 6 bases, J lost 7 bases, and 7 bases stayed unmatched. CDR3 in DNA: TGTGCCAGCAGACGAGCGGGAGGTGGGAATGAGCAGTTCTTC. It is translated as CASRRAGGGNEQFF.

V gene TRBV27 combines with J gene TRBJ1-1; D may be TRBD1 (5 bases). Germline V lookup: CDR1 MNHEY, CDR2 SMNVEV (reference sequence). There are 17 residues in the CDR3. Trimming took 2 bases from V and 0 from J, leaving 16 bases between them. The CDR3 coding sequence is TGTGCCAGCAGTTTAGCCAATCCAGGGTGGGTGAACACTGAAGCTTTCTTT. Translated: CASSLANPGWVNTEAFF.

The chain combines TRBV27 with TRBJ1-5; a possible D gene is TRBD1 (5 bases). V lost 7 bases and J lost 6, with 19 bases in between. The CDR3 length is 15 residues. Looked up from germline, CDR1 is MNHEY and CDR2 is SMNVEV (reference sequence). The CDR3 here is CASNHQPDSAQPQHF. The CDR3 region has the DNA TGTGCCAGCAACCACCAACCCGACAGTGCTCAGCCCCAGCATTTT.

CDR3 residues: CASSVLTDTQYF. In DNA form, the CDR3 reads TGTGCCAGCAGCGTCTTAACAGATACGCAGTATTTT. The chain is built from TRBV7-9 and TRBJ2-3; D gene unclear. The CDR3 consists of 12 residues. V was clipped by 5 bases and J by 3 bases, with 6 bases between them. CDR1 is SEHNR, CDR2 FQNEAQ, per germline (reference sequence). Variable domain in full (rest from reference TRBV7-9 and TRBJ2-3): DTGVSQNPRHKITKRGQNVTFRCDPISEHNRLYWYRQTLGQGPEFLTYFQNEAQLEKSRLLSDRFSAERPKGSFSTLEIQRTEQGDSAMYLCASSVLTDTQYFGPGTRLTVL.

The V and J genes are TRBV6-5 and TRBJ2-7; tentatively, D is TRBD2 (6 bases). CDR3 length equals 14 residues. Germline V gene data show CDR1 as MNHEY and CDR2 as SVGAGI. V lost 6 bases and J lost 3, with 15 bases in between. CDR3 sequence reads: CASSQQAEGYEQYF. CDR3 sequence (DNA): TGTGCCAGCAGCCAACAGGCGGAGGGCTACGAGCAGTACTTC.

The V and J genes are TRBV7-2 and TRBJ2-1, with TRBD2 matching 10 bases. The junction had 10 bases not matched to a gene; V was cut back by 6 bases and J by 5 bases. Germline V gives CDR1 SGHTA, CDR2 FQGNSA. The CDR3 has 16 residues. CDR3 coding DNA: TGTGCCAGCAGGGGGGCAGCGGGAGGGACTGACAATGAGCAGTTCTTC. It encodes CASRGAAGGTDNEQFF.

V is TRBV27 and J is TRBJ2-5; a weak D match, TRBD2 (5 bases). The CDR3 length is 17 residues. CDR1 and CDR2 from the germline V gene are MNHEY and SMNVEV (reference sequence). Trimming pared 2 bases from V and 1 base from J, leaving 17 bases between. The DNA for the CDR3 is TGTGCCAGCAGTTTACAAAAAACGGGGTTCAGCCAAGAGACCCAGTACTTC. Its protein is CASSLQKTGFSQETQYF.

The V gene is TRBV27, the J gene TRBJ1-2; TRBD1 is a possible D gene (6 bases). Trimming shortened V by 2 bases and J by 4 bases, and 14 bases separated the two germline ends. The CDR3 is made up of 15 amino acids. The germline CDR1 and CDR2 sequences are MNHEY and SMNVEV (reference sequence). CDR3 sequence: CASSLSSGAIYGYTF. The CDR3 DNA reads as TGTGCCAGCAGTTTAAGTTCAGGGGCTATCTATGGCTACACCTTC.

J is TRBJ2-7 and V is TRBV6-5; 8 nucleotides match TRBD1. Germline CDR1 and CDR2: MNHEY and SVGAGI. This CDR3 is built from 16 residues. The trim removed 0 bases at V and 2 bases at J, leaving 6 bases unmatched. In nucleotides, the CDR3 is TGTGCCAGCAGTTACTCCGCCGGGACAGGAACCTACGAGCAGTACTTC. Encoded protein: CASSYSAGTGTYEQYF.

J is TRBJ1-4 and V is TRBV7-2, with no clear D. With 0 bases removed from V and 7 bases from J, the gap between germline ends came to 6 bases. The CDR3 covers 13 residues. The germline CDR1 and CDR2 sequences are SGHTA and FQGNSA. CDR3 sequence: CASSLARGEKLFF. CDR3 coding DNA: TGTGCCAGCAGCTTAGCCCGGGGTGAAAAACTGTTTTTT.

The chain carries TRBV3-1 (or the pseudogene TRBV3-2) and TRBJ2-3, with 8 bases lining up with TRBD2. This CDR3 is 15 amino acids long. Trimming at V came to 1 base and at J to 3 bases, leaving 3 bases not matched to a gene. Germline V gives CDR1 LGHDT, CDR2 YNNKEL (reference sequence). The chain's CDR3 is CASSQGAGDTDTQYF. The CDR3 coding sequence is TGTGCCAGCAGCCAAGGAGCGGGAGATACAGATACGCAGTATTTT.

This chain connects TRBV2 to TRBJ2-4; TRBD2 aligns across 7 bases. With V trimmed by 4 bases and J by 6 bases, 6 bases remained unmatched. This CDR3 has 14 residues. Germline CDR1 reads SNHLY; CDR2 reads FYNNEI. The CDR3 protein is CASSGRERANIQYF. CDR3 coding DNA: TGTGCCAGCAGTGGGCGGGAGAGGGCAAACATTCAGTACTTC.

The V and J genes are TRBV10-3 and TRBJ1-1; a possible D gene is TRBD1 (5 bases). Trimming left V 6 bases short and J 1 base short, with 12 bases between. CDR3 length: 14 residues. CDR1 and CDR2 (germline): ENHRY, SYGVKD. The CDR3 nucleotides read TGTGCCATCAGGGGGCCCGAGGCGAACACTGAAGCTTTCTTT. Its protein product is CAIRGPEANTEAFF.

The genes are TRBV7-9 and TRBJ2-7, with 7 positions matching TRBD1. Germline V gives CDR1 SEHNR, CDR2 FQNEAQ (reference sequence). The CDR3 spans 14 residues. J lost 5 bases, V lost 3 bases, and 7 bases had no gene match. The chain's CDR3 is CASSLGQRVDEQYF. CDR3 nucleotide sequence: TGTGCCAGCAGCTTGGGACAGCGAGTCGACGAGCAGTACTTC.

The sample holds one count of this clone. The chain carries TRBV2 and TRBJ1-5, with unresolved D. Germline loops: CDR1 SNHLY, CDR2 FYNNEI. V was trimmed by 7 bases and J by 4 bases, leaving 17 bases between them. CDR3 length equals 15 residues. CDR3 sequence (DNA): TGTGCCAGCACGGGTCGGGGAGGTCGGAATCAGCCCCAGCATTTT. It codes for CASTGRGGRNQPQHF.

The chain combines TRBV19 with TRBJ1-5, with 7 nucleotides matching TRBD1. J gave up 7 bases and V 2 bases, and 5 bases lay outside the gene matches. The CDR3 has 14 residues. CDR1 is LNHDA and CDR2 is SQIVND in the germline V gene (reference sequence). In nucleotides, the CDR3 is TGTGCCAGTAGTATAACGACAGGGCGACAGCCCCAGCATTTT. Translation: CASSITTGRQPQHF. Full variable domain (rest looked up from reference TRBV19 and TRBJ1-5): DGGITQSPKYLFRKEGQNVTLSCEQNLNHDAMYWYRQDPGQGLRLIYYSQIVNDFQKGDIAEGYSVSREKKESFPLTVTSAQKNPTAFYLCASSITTGRQPQHFGDGTRLSIL.

The CDR3 DNA is TGTGCCAGCAGTCCCCGGACAGGGGGGAAGACCCAGTACTTC. Translating gives CASSPRTGGKTQYF. The chain joins TRBV6-2 or TRBV6-3 to TRBJ2-5; 10 positions agree with TRBD1. The CDR3 totals 14 residues. J was trimmed by 6 bases and V by 5 bases; bases with no gene match: 6. Germline V gene sequence: CDR1 MNHEY, CDR2 SVGEGT.

The CDR3 reads CASSWERAGGPGDTQYF. DNA of the CDR3: TGTGCCAGCAGCTGGGAAAGAGCGGGGGGGCCTGGAGATACGCAGTATTTT. This chain uses TRBV7-9 with TRBJ2-3; TRBD2 aligns across 10 bases. The CDR3 length is 17 residues. Germline V gives CDR1 SEHNR, CDR2 FQNEAQ (reference sequence). J lost 5 bases, V lost 4 bases, and 12 bases had no gene match.

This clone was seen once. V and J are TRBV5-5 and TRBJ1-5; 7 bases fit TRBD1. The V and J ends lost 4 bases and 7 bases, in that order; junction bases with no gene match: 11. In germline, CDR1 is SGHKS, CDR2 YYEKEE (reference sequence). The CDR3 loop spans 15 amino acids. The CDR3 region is CASSEGQSFRQPQHF. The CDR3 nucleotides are TGTGCCAGCAGCGAGGGACAGTCGTTCCGCCAGCCCCAGCATTTT. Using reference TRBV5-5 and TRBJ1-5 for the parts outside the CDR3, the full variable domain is DAGVTQSPTHLIKTRGQQVTLRCSPISGHKSVSWYQQVLGQGPQFIFQYYEKEERGRGNFPDRFSARQFPNYSSELNVNALLLGDSALYLCASSEGQSFRQPQHFGDGTRLSIL.